This T cell receptor beta chain was retrieved from a study of blood T cell repertoires in COVID-19. Study summary: The cDNA or gDNA used as material had been derived from T cells, B-cell-depleted T cells, or PBMCs.

Looked up from germline, CDR1 is LNHNV and CDR2 is YYDKDF (reference sequence). Deletions cut 0 bases from V and 2 bases from J, with 11 bases between. This CDR3 is built from 16 residues. Profiled with immunoSEQ multiplex PCR; TCRdb holds only in-frame clones, not every one. Of approximately 290,000 clones detected, approximately 90% appear once; the ten largest clones hold roughly 0.8%. The table lists this clone with a count of one. This clonotype was obtained from a man in his thirties or forties with acute or convalescent COVID-19. The sequenced sample was peripheral blood. This chain uses TRBV15 with TRBJ2-1, with D perhaps TRBD1 (5 bases). CDR3 amino acids: CATSRDRVGPYNEQFF. CDR3 bases: TGTGCCACCAGCAGAGACAGGGTCGGCCCCTACAATGAGCAGTTCTTC.